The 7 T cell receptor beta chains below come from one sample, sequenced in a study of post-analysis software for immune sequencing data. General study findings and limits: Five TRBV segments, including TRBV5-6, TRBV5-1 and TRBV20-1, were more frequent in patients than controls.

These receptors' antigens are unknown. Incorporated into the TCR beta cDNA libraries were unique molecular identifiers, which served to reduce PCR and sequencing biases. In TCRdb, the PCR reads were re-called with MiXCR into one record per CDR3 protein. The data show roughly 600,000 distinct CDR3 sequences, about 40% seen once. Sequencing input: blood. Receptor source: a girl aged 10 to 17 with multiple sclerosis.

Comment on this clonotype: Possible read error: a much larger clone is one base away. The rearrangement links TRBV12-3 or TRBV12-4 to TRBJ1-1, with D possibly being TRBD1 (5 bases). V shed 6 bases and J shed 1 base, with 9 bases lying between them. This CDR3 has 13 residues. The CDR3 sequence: CASRPGGNTEAFF. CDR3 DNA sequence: TGTGCCAGCAGACCCGGGGGGAACACTGAAGCTTTCTTT.

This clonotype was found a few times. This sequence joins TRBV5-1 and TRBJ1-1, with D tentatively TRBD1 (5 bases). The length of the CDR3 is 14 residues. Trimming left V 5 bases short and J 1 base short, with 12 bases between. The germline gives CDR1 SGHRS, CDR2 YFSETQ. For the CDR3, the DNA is TGCGCCAGCAGACCCCAGGGAACGAACACTGAAGCTTTCTTT. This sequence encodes CASRPQGTNTEAFF.

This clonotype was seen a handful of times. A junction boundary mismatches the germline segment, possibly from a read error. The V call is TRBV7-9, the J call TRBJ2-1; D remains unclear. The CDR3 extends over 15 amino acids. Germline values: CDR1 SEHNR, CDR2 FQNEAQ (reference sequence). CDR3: CASSPSYVSNNEQFF. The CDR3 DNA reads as TGTGCCAGCAGCCCCTCCTATGTCTCCAACAATGAGCAGTTCTTC. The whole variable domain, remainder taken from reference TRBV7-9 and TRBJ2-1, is DTGVSQNPRHKITKRGQNVTFRCDPISEHNRLYWYRQTLGQGPEFLTYFQNEAQLEKSRLLSDRFSAERPKGSFSTLEIQRTEQGDSAMYLCASSPSYVSNNEQFFGPGTRLTVL.

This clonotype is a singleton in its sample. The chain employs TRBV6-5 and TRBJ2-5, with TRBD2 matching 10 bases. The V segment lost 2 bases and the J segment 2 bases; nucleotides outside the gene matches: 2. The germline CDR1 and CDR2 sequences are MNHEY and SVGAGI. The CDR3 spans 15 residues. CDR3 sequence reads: CASSYGSGGQETQYF. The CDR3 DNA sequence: TGTGCCAGCAGTTACGGTAGCGGGGGGCAAGAGACCCAGTACTTC.

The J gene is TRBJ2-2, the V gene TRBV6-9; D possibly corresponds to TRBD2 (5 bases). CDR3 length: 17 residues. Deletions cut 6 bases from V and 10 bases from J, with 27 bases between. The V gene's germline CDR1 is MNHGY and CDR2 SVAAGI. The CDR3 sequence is CASSNPLRVGVKVELFF. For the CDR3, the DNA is TGTGCCAGCAGCAACCCGTTGAGAGTGGGAGTCAAGGTGGAGCTGTTTTTT.

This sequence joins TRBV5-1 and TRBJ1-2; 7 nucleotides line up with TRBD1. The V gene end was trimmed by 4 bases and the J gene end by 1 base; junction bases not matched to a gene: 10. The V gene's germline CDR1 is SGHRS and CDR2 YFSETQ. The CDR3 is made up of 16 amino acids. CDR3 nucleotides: TGCGCCAGCAGCCTAGGGACAGCACTTAATAACTATGGCTACACCTTC. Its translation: CASSLGTALNNYGYTF.

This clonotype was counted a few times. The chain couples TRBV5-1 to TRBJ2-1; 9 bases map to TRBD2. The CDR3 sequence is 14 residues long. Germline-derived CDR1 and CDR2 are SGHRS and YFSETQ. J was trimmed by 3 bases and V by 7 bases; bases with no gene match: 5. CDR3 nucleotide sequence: TGCGCCAGCGAAGCGGGAGGCCGCTACAATGAGCAGTTCTTC. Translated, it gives CASEAGGRYNEQFF.